The 7 T cell receptor beta chains in this list originate from one sample, sequenced in a study of blood T cells in healthy people across ages. A second PCR, run for about 7 to 11 cycles, used a sample-barcoded 5' primer plus a J-beta primer mix. TCRdb reanalysed the 5' RACE reads using MiXCR and keeps one entry per CDR3 protein. The table lists roughly 500,000 distinct CDR3 sequences, 25% to 30% of them singletons. What was sequenced was blood. These receptors originate from a woman aged 70-85 years in good health.

The CDR3 loop reads CASSLYPGAETQYF. DNA of the CDR3: TGTGCCAGCAGTTTGTATCCCGGGGCAGAGACCCAGTACTTC. V is TRBV12-3 or TRBV12-4 and J is TRBJ2-5, with D perhaps being TRBD1 or TRBD2 (5 bases each). V was pared by 3 bases and J by 4 bases, with 12 bases between. The CDR3 loop spans 14 amino acids.

This rearrangement joins TRBV4-3 to TRBJ2-5; 10 bases match TRBD1. The J call may be mistaken, given a closer DNA end match to TRBJ2-7. The CDR3 loop spans 14 amino acids. The germline CDR1 and CDR2 sequences are LGHNA and YSLEER. CDR3: CASSPGQGWSEQYF. CDR3 coding DNA: TGCGCCAGCAGCCCGGGACAGGGGTGGTCCGAGCAGTACTTC.

The chain is built from TRBV3-1 and TRBJ2-1; TRBD2 matches at 9 bases. The CDR3 consists of 15 residues. J gave up 5 bases and V 5 bases, and 7 bases lay outside the gene matches. CDR1 LGHDT and CDR2 YNNKEL come from the germline V gene (reference sequence). CDR3 sequence reads: CASSSTSGRHNEQFF. The CDR3 bases are TGTGCCAGCAGCTCCACTAGCGGGCGGCACAATGAGCAGTTCTTC.

This clonotype was picked up a small number of times. The chain links TRBV7-6 to TRBJ2-5, with D unresolved. The J call may be faulty, since TRBJ2-1 better matches the DNA end. CDR1 is SGHVS and CDR2 is FNYEAQ in the germline V gene. This CDR3 has 16 residues. CDR3 protein: CASSLYGRLPGNEQFF. The CDR3 DNA follows: TGTGCCAGCAGCTTATACGGTCGGCTACCGGGCAATGAGCAGTTCTTC.

This clonotype was counted a few times. The chain combines TRBV12-3 or TRBV12-4 with TRBJ2-1; D call uncertain. Trimming shortened V by 2 bases and J by 9 bases, and 11 bases separated the two germline ends. The length of the CDR3 is 13 residues. This CDR3 reads CASSLKVWSEQFF. The CDR3 DNA is TGTGCCAGCAGTTTAAAGGTTTGGTCTGAGCAGTTCTTC.

V and J are TRBV20-1 and TRBJ1-3; unclear D gene. Germline V gene data show CDR1 as DFQATT and CDR2 as SNEGSKA (reference sequence). Trimming pared 6 bases from V and 3 bases from J, leaving 9 bases between. The CDR3 length is 12 residues. The CDR3 protein is CSADPGGNTIYF. The CDR3 DNA follows: TGCAGTGCAGATCCAGGTGGAAACACCATATATTTT.

The gene calls are TRBV12-3 or TRBV12-4 and TRBJ2-3; 8 positions agree with TRBD1. This CDR3 is 15 amino acids long. Trimming removed 8 bases from V and 0 bases from J; junction bases left unmatched: 7. CDR3 sequence: CASGSWTGSTDTQYF. The CDR3 DNA follows: TGTGCCAGCGGATCCTGGACAGGGAGCACAGATACGCAGTATTTT.